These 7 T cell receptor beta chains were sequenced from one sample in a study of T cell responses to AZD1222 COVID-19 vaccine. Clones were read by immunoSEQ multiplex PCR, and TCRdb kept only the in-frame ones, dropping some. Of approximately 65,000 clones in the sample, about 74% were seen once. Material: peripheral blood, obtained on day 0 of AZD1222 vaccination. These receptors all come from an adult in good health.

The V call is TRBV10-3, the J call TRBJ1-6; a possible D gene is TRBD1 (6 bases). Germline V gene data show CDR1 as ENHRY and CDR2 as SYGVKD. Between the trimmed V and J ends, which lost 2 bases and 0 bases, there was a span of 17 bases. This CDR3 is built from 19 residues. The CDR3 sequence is CAISEGTGLLGSYNSPLHF. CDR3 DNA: TGTGCCATCAGTGAGGGAACAGGGTTGTTGGGCTCCTATAATTCACCCCTCCACTTT.

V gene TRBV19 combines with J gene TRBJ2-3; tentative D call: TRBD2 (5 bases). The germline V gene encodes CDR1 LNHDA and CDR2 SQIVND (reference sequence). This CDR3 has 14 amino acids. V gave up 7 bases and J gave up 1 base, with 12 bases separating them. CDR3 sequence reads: CASKTTGGTDTQYF. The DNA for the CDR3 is TGTGCCAGTAAGACTACCGGGGGCACAGATACGCAGTATTTT. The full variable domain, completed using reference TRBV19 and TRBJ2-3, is DGGITQSPKYLFRKEGQNVTLSCEQNLNHDAMYWYRQDPGQGLRLIYYSQIVNDFQKGDIAEGYSVSREKKESFPLTVTSAQKNPTAFYLCASKTTGGTDTQYFGPGTRLTVL.

The CDR3 sequence is CASTLRQEARYTEAFF. The CDR3 DNA reads as TGTGCCAGCACTCTGCGACAGGAGGCTAGGTACACTGAAGCTTTCTTT. The chain is built from TRBV7-8 and TRBJ1-1, with D perhaps matching TRBD1 (6 bases). V gave up 7 bases and J gave up 3 bases, with 21 bases separating them. The CDR3 totals 16 residues. The germline gives CDR1 SGHVS, CDR2 FQNEAQ.

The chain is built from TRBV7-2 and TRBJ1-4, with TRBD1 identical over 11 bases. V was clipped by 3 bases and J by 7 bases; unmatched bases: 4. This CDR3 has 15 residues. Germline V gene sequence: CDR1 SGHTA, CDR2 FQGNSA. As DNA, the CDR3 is TGTGCCAGCAGCTTGGGGACAGGGGGAATTGAAAAACTGTTTTTT. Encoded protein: CASSLGTGGIEKLFF.

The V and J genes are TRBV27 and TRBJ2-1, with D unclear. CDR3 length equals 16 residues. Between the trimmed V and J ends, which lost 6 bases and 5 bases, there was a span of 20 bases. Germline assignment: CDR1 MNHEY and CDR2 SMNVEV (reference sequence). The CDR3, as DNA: TGTGCCAGCAGGTCCGAGATTGGGAAAAAAAACAATGAGCAGTTCTTC. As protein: CASRSEIGKKNNEQFF.

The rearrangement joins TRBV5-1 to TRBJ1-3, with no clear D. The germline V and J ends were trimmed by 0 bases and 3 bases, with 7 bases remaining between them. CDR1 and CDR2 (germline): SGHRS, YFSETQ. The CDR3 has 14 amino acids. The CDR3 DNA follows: TGCGCCAGCAGCTTGGATTTTTTTGGAAACACCATATATTTT. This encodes CASSLDFFGNTIYF.

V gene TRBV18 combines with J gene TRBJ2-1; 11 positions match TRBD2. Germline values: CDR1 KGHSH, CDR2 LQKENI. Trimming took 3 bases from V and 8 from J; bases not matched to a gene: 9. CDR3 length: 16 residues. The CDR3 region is CASSPFFLTSGDEQFF. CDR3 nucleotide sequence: TGTGCCAGCTCACCCTTTTTCCTGACTAGCGGGGATGAGCAGTTCTTC.